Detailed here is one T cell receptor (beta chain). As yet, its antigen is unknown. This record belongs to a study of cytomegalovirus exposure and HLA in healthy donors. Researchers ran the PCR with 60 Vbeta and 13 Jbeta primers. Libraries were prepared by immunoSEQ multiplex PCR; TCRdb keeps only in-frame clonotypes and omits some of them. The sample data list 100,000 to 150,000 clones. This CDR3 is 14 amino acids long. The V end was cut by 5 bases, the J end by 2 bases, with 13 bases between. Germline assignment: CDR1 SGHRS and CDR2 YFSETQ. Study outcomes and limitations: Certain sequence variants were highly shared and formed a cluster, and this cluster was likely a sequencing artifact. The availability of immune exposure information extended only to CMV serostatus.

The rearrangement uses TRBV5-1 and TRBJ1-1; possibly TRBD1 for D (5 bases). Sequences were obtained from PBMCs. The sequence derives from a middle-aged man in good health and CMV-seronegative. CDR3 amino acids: CASRFVQANTEAFF. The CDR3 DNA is TGCGCCAGCAGGTTCGTACAGGCCAACACTGAAGCTTTCTTT.